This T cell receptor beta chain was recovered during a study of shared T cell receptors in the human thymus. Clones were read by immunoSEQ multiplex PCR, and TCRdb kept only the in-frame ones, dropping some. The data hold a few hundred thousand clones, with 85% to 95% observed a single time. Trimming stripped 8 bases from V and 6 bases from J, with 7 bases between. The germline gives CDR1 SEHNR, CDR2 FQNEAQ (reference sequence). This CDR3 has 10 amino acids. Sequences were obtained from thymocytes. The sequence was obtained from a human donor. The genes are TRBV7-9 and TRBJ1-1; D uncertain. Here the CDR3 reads CASALAEAFF. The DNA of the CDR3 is TGTGCCAGCGCATTAGCTGAAGCTTTCTTT.